This T cell receptor beta chain was found in a study of T cell changes during pregnancy in multiple sclerosis (dated by TCRdb to between 2017 and 2020). Regarding the research as a whole: In women with multiple sclerosis, the researchers looked at how the T cell repertoire shifted as pregnancy progressed.

The library was prepared using the immunoSEQ multiplex PCR assay. Drawn from immuneACCESS, this table holds only the in-frame rearrangements with V and J called that TCRdb kept. Clones are partly lost; checked studies trace under half to an unresolved V gene and leave the rest unexplained. The sample profile shows about 84,000 clones; approximately 94% of them were found once. Jointly, the top ten make up 2.5% of the sample. The CDR3 sequence holds 15 residues, the cysteine and phenylalanine included. The DNA shown is the 45-base CDR3, in frame from base 1. V is pruned by 4 bases and J by 3 bases, leaving 7 bases of the junction without a gene match. CDR1 and CDR2 were assigned from the germline V gene (reference sequence) as MNHEY and SMNVEV. As for this clone: The antigen this receptor binds is unknown. Per-nucleotide qualities are absent, and no much larger clonotype sits a single base away.

The sequence links TRBV27 to TRBJ2-7, and 9 junctional nucleotides match TRBD1. The source of this sequence is a female donor with multiple sclerosis, enrolled in a pregnancy study. Material: peripheral blood, obtained in the third trimester of pregnancy. CDR3 loop: CASSWVGDRVYEQYF. In nucleotide form, the sequence is TGTGCCAGCAGTTGGGTAGGGGACAGGGTCTACGAGCAGTACTTC.